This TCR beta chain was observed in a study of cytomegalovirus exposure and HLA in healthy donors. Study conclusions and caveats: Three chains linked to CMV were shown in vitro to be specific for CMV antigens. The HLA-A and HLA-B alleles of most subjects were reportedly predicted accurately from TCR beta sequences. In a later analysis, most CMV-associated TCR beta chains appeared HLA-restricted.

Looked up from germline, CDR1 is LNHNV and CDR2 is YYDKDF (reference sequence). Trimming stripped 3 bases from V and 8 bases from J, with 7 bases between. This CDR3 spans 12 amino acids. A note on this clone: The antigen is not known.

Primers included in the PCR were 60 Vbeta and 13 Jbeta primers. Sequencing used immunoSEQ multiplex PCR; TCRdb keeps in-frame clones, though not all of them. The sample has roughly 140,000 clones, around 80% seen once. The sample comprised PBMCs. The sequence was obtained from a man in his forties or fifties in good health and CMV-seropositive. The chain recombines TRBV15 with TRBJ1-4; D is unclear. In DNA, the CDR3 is TGTGCCACCAGCAGTTTCGGGGAAAAACTGTTTTTT. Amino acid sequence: CATSSFGEKLFF.